These 19 T cell receptor beta chains originate from one sample sequenced in a study of T cells after posttransplantation cyclophosphamide. Clones were sequenced by immunoSEQ multiplex PCR, and TCRdb holds only the in-frame ones, with some missing. Of around 3,600 clones listed, over 60% were seen once; the top ten hold 56%. Sampled 1 year posttransplant, controls received myeloablative marrow transplants, methotrexate and a calcineurin inhibitor. The sample was PBMCs, taken after allogeneic stem cell transplant with calcineurin inhibitor and methotrexate. The receptors originated from a female patient in her fifties or sixties who received an allogeneic stem cell transplant from an unrelated donor, was CMV-positive, and had acute and chronic GVHD. A share of the T cells may be of graft donor origin.

The rearrangement uses TRBV28 and TRBJ2-1; 8 positions match TRBD2. Germline trimming cut 2 bases from V and 5 bases from J; bases unmatched to any gene: 11. This CDR3 has 17 residues. Germline CDR1 reads MDHEN; CDR2 reads SYDVKM. Written as DNA, the CDR3 is TGTGCCAGCAGTTTAGAGGGAGCGGGAGTCAGGGACAATGAGCAGTTCTTC. This encodes CASSLEGAGVRDNEQFF.

This clone was detected only once. The chain combines TRBV5-1 with TRBJ1-2, with 9 bases fitting TRBD1. The CDR3 consists of 15 residues. Germline assignment: CDR1 SGHRS and CDR2 YFSETQ. V gave up 4 bases and J gave up 7 bases; unmatched junction bases: 11. CDR3 sequence reads: CASSPTGQGTFGYTF. CDR3 sequence (DNA): TGCGCCAGCAGCCCGACGGGACAGGGCACGTTTGGCTACACCTTC.

The genes are TRBV5-1 and TRBJ2-7, with 9 positions matching TRBD1. Germline assignment: CDR1 SGHRS and CDR2 YFSETQ. This CDR3 region has 14 residues. Losses at the gene ends were 3 bases for V and 2 bases for J; bases not matched to a gene: 3. CDR3 DNA: TGCGCCAGCAGCTCCGGGACAGGGACCTACGAGCAGTACTTC. Amino acid sequence: CASSSGTGTYEQYF.

The chain links TRBV20-1 to TRBJ1-1; D is uncertain. CDR1 is DFQATT and CDR2 is SNEGSKA in the germline V gene (reference sequence). The CDR3 extends over 11 amino acids. Trimming pared 0 bases from V and 4 bases from J, leaving 3 bases between. The CDR3: CSARDFTEAFF. The CDR3 coding sequence is TGCAGTGCTAGAGACTTCACTGAAGCTTTCTTT.

The chain employs TRBV2 and TRBJ2-5, with a weak D call TRBD1 (6 bases). V gave up 3 bases and J gave up 1 base, with 12 bases separating them. Germline CDR1 is SNHLY and CDR2 is FYNNEI. This CDR3 contains 15 residues. Written as DNA, the CDR3 is TGTGCCAGCAGTGACAGGGGCGCGGCCCAAGAGACCCAGTACTTC. This gives the protein CASSDRGAAQETQYF.

The chain employs TRBV6-5 and TRBJ1-1; D unclear. Per germline, CDR1 MNHEY and CDR2 SVGAGI. The germline V and J ends were trimmed by 5 bases and 0 bases, with 4 bases remaining between them. The CDR3 is 12 residues long. The CDR3 DNA is TGTGCCAGCAGTCAGATGAACACTGAAGCTTTCTTT. Amino acid sequence: CASSQMNTEAFF.

The gene calls are TRBV9 and TRBJ1-1, with TRBD1 as a possible D gene (5 bases). Germline V CDR1 and CDR2: SGDLS, YYNGEE. V was shortened by 0 bases and J by 3 bases, with 12 bases between the two germline ends. The CDR3 is 15 residues long. CDR3 nucleotide sequence: TGTGCCAGCAGCGTAGCTGATCCGGGGGACACTGAAGCTTTCTTT. Translation gives CASSVADPGDTEAFF.

The gene calls are TRBV2 and TRBJ1-5; D gene uncertain. The germline gives CDR1 SNHLY, CDR2 FYNNEI. The length of the CDR3 is 15 residues. V was clipped by 2 bases and J by 5 bases, with 13 bases between them. CDR3 in amino acids: CASSERGRRDQPQHF. CDR3 nucleotide sequence: TGTGCCAGCAGTGAACGAGGGCGCCGAGATCAGCCCCAGCATTTT.

V and J are TRBV4-1 and TRBJ2-1; 8 bases match TRBD2. V shed 5 bases, J shed 7 bases, and the junction held 7 bases outside the gene matches. The CDR3 sequence is 14 residues long. Germline loops: CDR1 MGHRA, CDR2 YSYEKL. CDR3 loop: CASSSRAGVNEQFF. CDR3 sequence (DNA): TGCGCCAGCAGCTCCCGAGCGGGAGTAAATGAGCAGTTCTTC.

V is TRBV11-3 and J is TRBJ2-7; 9 nucleotides align to TRBD1. Germline loops: CDR1 SGHNT, CDR2 YENEEA. CDR3 length: 15 amino acids. Losses at the gene ends were 1 base for V and 1 base for J; bases not matched to a gene: 2. This chain's CDR3 is CASSLGGQGSYEQYF. The CDR3 DNA reads as TGTGCCAGCAGCTTAGGGGGACAGGGATCCTACGAGCAGTACTTC.

The chain combines TRBV5-1 with TRBJ2-7; possibly TRBD2 for D (5 bases). From germline, CDR1 is SGHRS and CDR2 YFSETQ. The CDR3 runs 16 residues. With 4 bases removed from V and 7 bases from J, the gap between germline ends came to 24 bases. For the CDR3, the DNA is TGCGCCAGCAGCCCCAAGCTGGGAGAGCATCCGTGGGAGCAGTACTTC. This translates into CASSPKLGEHPWEQYF.

V is TRBV5-1 and J is TRBJ1-5; TRBD1 matches at 8 bases. V lost 4 bases, J lost 5 bases, and 5 bases stayed unmatched. The CDR3 is made up of 14 amino acids. In germline, CDR1 is SGHRS, CDR2 YFSETQ. CDR3 nucleotides: TGCGCCAGCAGCCCCAGACAGGGGCATCAGCCCCAGCATTTT. This codes for CASSPRQGHQPQHF. The full variable domain, in which reference TRBV5-1 and TRBJ1-5 provide the parts outside the CDR3, is KAGVTQTPRYLIKTRGQQVTLSCSPISGHRSVSWYQQTPGQGLQFLFEYFSETQRNKGNFPGRFSGRQFSNSRSEMNVSTLELGDSALYLCASSPRQGHQPQHFGDGTRLSIL.

The CDR3 DNA reads as TGTGCCAGCAGCTTAAACGAGGGGGCGTATACGCAGTATTTT. It translates to CASSLNEGAYTQYF. The J gene is TRBJ2-3, the V gene TRBV7-6; TRBD1 matches 7 bases. This CDR3 contains 14 residues. The ends lost 2 bases at V and 7 bases at J; junction bases unmatched: 6. The germline CDR1 and CDR2 sequences are SGHVS and FNYEAQ.

The chain uses TRBV19 and TRBJ1-6; the D is unclear. This CDR3 contains 14 residues. The germline V and J ends were trimmed by 9 bases and 0 bases, with 9 bases remaining between them. Germline V gene data show CDR1 as LNHDA and CDR2 as SQIVND (reference sequence). As DNA, the CDR3 is TGTGCCAGCACTTTTAGCTCCTATAATTCACCCCTCCACTTT. Translated, it gives CASTFSSYNSPLHF.

This clone appeared a few times. The chain couples TRBV28 to TRBJ2-3; D is unresolved. Trimming removed 5 bases at V and 3 bases at J, with 15 bases between. The CDR3 contains 15 residues. Germline CDR1 MDHEN, CDR2 SYDVKM. The CDR3 DNA reads as TGTGCCAGCAGTCCACCCAACAAACATACAGATACGCAGTATTTT. Translating gives CASSPPNKHTDTQYF.

The V and J genes are TRBV5-4 and TRBJ2-7; 7 bases match TRBD2. CDR3 length equals 15 residues. V trimming: 7 bases; J trimming: 0 bases; junction bases outside the gene matches: 10. Germline-derived CDR1 and CDR2 are SGHNT and YYREEE (reference sequence). CDR3 amino acids: CASGRSSGTSYEQYF. The DNA for the CDR3 is TGTGCCAGCGGCCGATCAAGCGGGACCTCCTACGAGCAGTACTTC.

V gene TRBV18 combines with J gene TRBJ2-3; 10 positions match TRBD2. The CDR3 is 16 amino acids. V lost 1 base, J lost 4 bases, and 5 bases stayed unmatched. Germline V gene data show CDR1 as KGHSH and CDR2 as LQKENI. The CDR3 loop reads CASSPQRGGSADTQYF. The CDR3 nucleotides read TGTGCCAGCTCACCACAGCGGGGGGGCTCGGCAGATACGCAGTATTTT.

By proportion, this clone is medium-sized (0.01 to 0.1%). The chain recombines TRBV4-1 with TRBJ2-1; 12 bases align to TRBD2. J lost 5 bases, V lost 4 bases, and 9 bases had no gene match. Germline-derived CDR1 and CDR2 are MGHRA and YSYEKL. The CDR3 has 17 residues. This CDR3 reads CASSPVLLAGGDNEQFF. For the CDR3, the DNA is TGCGCCAGCAGCCCAGTTCTACTAGCGGGAGGAGACAATGAGCAGTTCTTC.

The chain recombines TRBV20-1 with TRBJ2-5; 7 nucleotides agree with TRBD2. This CDR3 has 11 residues. Germline assignment: CDR1 DFQATT and CDR2 SNEGSKA (reference sequence). Unmatched junction bases numbered 1, after V lost 5 bases and J lost 4 bases. In DNA form, the CDR3 reads TGCAGTGCTGGCGGGAGAGAGACCCAGTACTTC. It translates to CSAGGRETQYF.